Presented here are 2 T cell receptor beta chains from one specimen sequenced in a study of shared clonotypes between healthy human individuals. The data were produced by immunoSEQ multiplex PCR, yet TCRdb's version contains in-frame clones alone and is incomplete. The table has 2 million or so clones, 90% to 95% seen once. The sequenced material came from naive CD4+ T cells sorted from blood. Subset described: CD45RA+ positively selected. The source is a young man in good health.

The chain is built from TRBV13 and TRBJ2-3; TRBD1 aligns across 9 bases. J gave up 2 bases and V 5 bases, and 8 bases lay outside the gene matches. CDR3 length: 16 amino acids. Per the germline V gene, CDR1 is PRHDT and CDR2 is FYEKMQ (reference sequence). CDR3 loop: CASSGRDRDYTDTQYF. The CDR3 nucleotides read TGTGCCAGCAGCGGACGGGACAGGGACTACACAGATACGCAGTATTTT.

This rearrangement joins TRBV6-5 to TRBJ2-3; 8 nucleotides match TRBD2. V was clipped by 0 bases and J by 7 bases; unmatched bases: 9. The germline gives CDR1 MNHEY, CDR2 SVGAGI. The CDR3 is 16 residues long. The CDR3 DNA reads TGTGCCAGCAGTTACTCCGCCGGGGGGGCCATGAATACGCAGTATTTT. Protein sequence: CASSYSAGGAMNTQYF.